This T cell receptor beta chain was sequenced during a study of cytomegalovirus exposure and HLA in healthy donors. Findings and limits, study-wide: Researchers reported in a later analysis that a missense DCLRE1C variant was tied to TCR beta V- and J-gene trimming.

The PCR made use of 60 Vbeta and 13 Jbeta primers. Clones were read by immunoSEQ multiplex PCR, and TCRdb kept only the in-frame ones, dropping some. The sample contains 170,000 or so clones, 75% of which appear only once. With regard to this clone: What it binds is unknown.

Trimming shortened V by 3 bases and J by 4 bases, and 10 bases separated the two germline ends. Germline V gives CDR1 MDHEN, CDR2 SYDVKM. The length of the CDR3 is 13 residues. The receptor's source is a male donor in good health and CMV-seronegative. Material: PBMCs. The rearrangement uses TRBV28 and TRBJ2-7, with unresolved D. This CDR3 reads CASSFTYQYEQYF. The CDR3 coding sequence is TGTGCCAGCAGTTTTACATACCAGTACGAGCAGTACTTC.